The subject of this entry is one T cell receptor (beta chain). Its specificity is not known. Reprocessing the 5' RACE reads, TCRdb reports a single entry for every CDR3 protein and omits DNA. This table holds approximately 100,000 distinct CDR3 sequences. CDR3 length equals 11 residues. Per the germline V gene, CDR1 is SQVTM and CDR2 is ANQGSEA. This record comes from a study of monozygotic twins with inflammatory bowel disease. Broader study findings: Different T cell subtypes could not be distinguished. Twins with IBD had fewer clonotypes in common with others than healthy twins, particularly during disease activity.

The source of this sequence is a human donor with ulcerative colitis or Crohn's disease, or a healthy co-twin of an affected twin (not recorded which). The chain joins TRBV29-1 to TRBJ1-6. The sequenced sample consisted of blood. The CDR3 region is CSVEDPGGLHF.